Listed here is a single T cell receptor (beta chain). Its specificity is not known. This sample is part of a study of OX40 agonist ivuxolimab in advanced cancers. Overall study results and limits: Expanded clones belonging to CD8+ T cells outnumbered, on average, those of CD4+.

The data were produced by immunoSEQ multiplex PCR, yet TCRdb's version contains in-frame clones alone and is incomplete. This table has 45,000 to 55,000 clones, around nine tenths appearing once. Sample: CD4+ or CD8+ T cells sorted from blood, taken in a trial of the OX40 agonist ivuxolimab. The sequence was collected from an adult with an advanced solid tumor such as melanoma, head and neck, liver or kidney cancer.

For the CDR3, the DNA is TGCAGCCCAGAGGAAGCCTACGAGCAGTACTTC. It translates to CSPEEAYEQYF. The chain employs TRBV20-1 and TRBJ2-5, with D uncertain. The end of the DNA is better explained by TRBJ2-7, so the J call may be wrong. Looked up from germline, CDR1 is DFQATT and CDR2 is SNEGSKA (reference sequence). This CDR3 has 11 amino acids.